These 27 T cell receptor beta chains were sequenced from one sample in a study of cytomegalovirus exposure and HLA in healthy donors. The PCR had 60 Vbeta and 13 Jbeta primers. Produced via immunoSEQ multiplex PCR; TCRdb's table is partial and in-frame only. This sample has 130,000 to 150,000 clones, with around 80% found just once. The sequenced sample was PBMCs. These receptors originate from a woman aged 55 to 70 in good health and CMV-seropositive.

The rearrangement joins TRBV7-9 to TRBJ2-5; TRBD2 agrees at 12 bases. This CDR3 spans 15 amino acids. J was trimmed by 5 bases and V by 4 bases; bases with no gene match: 5. Germline CDR1 SEHNR, CDR2 FQNEAQ (reference sequence). This CDR3 is CASSSSGRASETQYF. The CDR3 nucleotides are TGTGCCAGCAGCTCTAGCGGGAGGGCCTCGGAGACCCAGTACTTC. Looking up the rest from reference TRBV7-9 and TRBJ2-5 gives the full variable domain: DTGVSQNPRHKITKRGQNVTFRCDPISEHNRLYWYRQTLGQGPEFLTYFQNEAQLEKSRLLSDRFSAERPKGSFSTLEIQRTEQGDSAMYLCASSSSGRASETQYFGPGTRLLVL.

The V and J genes are TRBV7-2 and TRBJ1-1; D is unresolved. The CDR3 is 13 residues long. V shed 5 bases and J shed 1 base, with 8 bases lying between them. Per germline, CDR1 SGHTA and CDR2 FQGNSA. The CDR3 nucleotides are TGTGCCAGCAGCCCTTACGGGAACACTGAAGCTTTCTTT. The encoded protein is CASSPYGNTEAFF.

The V and J genes are TRBV5-1 and TRBJ2-2; no clear D gene. CDR3 length: 14 amino acids. V was pared by 4 bases and J by 7 bases, with 14 bases between. The germline V gene has CDR1 SGHRS and CDR2 YFSETQ. The chain's CDR3 is CASSELSVSGELFF. The CDR3 coding sequence is TGCGCCAGCAGCGAGTTGTCCGTGAGCGGGGAGCTGTTTTTT.

The V and J genes are TRBV6-1 and TRBJ1-3; D possibly corresponds to TRBD1 (5 bases). Trimming took off 2 bases at V and 0 bases at J, with 5 bases between the two ends. CDR1 MNHNS and CDR2 SASEGT come from the germline V gene. CDR3 length: 14 amino acids. CDR3 DNA: TGTGCCAGCAGTGAAAGGGGCTCTGGAAACACCATATATTTT. The encoded protein is CASSERGSGNTIYF.

The chain links TRBV11-3 to TRBJ2-1, with no clear D. The CDR3 runs to 13 residues. Trimming stripped 3 bases from V and 10 bases from J, with 13 bases between. CDR1 and CDR2 (germline): SGHNT, YENEEA. The CDR3 sequence is CASSFSPSQEQFF. CDR3 sequence (DNA): TGTGCCAGCAGCTTCTCGCCATCTCAGGAGCAGTTCTTC.

CDR3 sequence (DNA): TGTGCCAGCAGCGTAACAGGGGCCATCCACTCTGGAAACACCATATATTTT. Amino acids: CASSVTGAIHSGNTIYF. The chain employs TRBV9 and TRBJ1-3, with 7 positions matching TRBD1. The CDR3 is made up of 17 amino acids. Per the germline V gene, CDR1 is SGDLS and CDR2 is YYNGEE. J lost 0 bases, V lost 1 base, and 7 bases had no gene match. Full variable domain (outside the CDR3, taken from reference TRBV9 and TRBJ1-3): DSGVTQTPKHLITATGQRVTLRCSPRSGDLSVYWYQQSLDQGLQFLIQYYNGEERAKGNILERFSAQQFPDLHSELNLSSLELGDSALYFCASSVTGAIHSGNTIYFGEGSWLTVV.

The gene calls are TRBV9 and TRBJ1-2, with TRBD1 matching over 9 bases. The CDR3 contains 16 residues. Germline-derived CDR1 and CDR2 are SGDLS and YYNGEE. The ends lost 3 bases at V and 6 bases at J; junction bases unmatched: 12. The DNA of the CDR3 is TGTGCCAGCAGCGCTTCTATGTCCCGGGACAGGGATGGCTACACCTTC. Its protein product is CASSASMSRDRDGYTF.

The chain uses TRBV10-3 and TRBJ1-2; D possibly corresponds to TRBD1 (5 bases). The CDR3 loop spans 15 amino acids. Germline assignment: CDR1 ENHRY and CDR2 SYGVKD. V was trimmed by 3 bases and J by 1 base, leaving 12 bases between them. CDR3 bases: TGTGCCATCAGTGATTGGGGCACCTATAACTATGGCTACACCTTC. Its protein product is CAISDWGTYNYGYTF.

The count of this clone is one. The chain employs TRBV15 and TRBJ2-5; D may be TRBD2 (6 bases). The germline V gene has CDR1 LNHNV and CDR2 YYDKDF (reference sequence). The CDR3 consists of 14 residues. With 3 bases removed from V and 5 bases from J, the gap between germline ends came to 13 bases. CDR3: CATSRSGTGETQYF. CDR3 nucleotide sequence: TGTGCCACCAGCAGGTCCGGGACTGGGGAGACCCAGTACTTC.

The genes are TRBV30 and TRBJ1-1; D gene unclear. CDR3 length equals 13 residues. Trimming stripped 4 bases from V and 0 bases from J, with 9 bases between. Germline lookup yields CDR1 GTSNPN and CDR2 SVGIG (reference sequence). The CDR3 here is CAWTPSLNTEAFF. CDR3 nucleotides: TGTGCCTGGACCCCGAGCCTGAACACTGAAGCTTTCTTT.

This chain uses TRBV7-6 with TRBJ2-7; TRBD2 might be the D (6 bases). The V end lost 6 bases, the J end lost 6 bases, and 12 bases lay between the germline ends. This CDR3 comprises 12 residues. Germline loops: CDR1 SGHVS, CDR2 FNYEAQ. The CDR3 nucleotides read TGTGCCAGCAGTTTGGAGGGCTTCGAGCAGTACTTC. It specifies CASSLEGFEQYF.

This clone occurred a few times. The chain joins TRBV19 to TRBJ2-5, with TRBD1 matching 7 bases. The CDR3 has 13 residues. Germline V CDR1 and CDR2: LNHDA, SQIVND (reference sequence). V lost 3 bases and J lost 3; bases outside the gene matches: 1. DNA for the CDR3: TGTGCCAGTAGTATGGGACAGAAAGAGACCCAGTACTTC. Protein sequence: CASSMGQKETQYF. The full variable domain, in which reference TRBV19 and TRBJ2-5 provide the parts outside the CDR3, is DGGITQSPKYLFRKEGQNVTLSCEQNLNHDAMYWYRQDPGQGLRLIYYSQIVNDFQKGDIAEGYSVSREKKESFPLTVTSAQKNPTAFYLCASSMGQKETQYFGPGTRLLVL.

The table lists this clone with a few counts. The chain has TRBV29-1 and TRBJ2-1, with 9 bases that match TRBD1. Germline V gives CDR1 SQVTM, CDR2 ANQGSEA. This CDR3 contains 13 residues. V gave up 6 bases and J gave up 7 bases; unmatched junction bases: 7. The CDR3 nucleotides read TGCAGCGTATTGGGACAGGGTACGAATGAGCAGTTCTTC. Translated: CSVLGQGTNEQFF.

The V gene is TRBV4-3, the J gene TRBJ2-2; perhaps TRBD1 as D (5 bases). This CDR3 has 16 amino acids. Germline V gives CDR1 LGHNA, CDR2 YSLEER. The V gene lost 0 bases and the J gene lost 4 bases, with 12 bases spanning the gap. CDR3 sequence: CASSQDEQASTGELFF. The DNA of the CDR3 is TGCGCCAGCAGCCAAGATGAACAGGCTAGCACCGGGGAGCTGTTTTTT.

The V call is TRBV5-6, the J call TRBJ2-7; TRBD2 matches at 9 bases. V trimming: 2 bases; J trimming: 3 bases; junction bases outside the gene matches: 12. CDR1 SGHDT and CDR2 YYEEEE come from the germline V gene. The CDR3 length is 17 residues. The DNA for the CDR3 is TGTGCCAGCAGCTTTGGTGCAACAGCGGGAGGTCGCTACGAGCAGTACTTC. It is translated as CASSFGATAGGRYEQYF. Based on the CDR3 plus reference TRBV5-6 and TRBJ2-7, the full variable domain is DAGVTQSPTHLIKTRGQQVTLRCSPKSGHDTVSWYQQALGQGPQFIFQYYEEEERQRGNFPDRFSGHQFPNYSSELNVNALLLGDSALYLCASSFGATAGGRYEQYFGPGTRLTVT.

This clone was found a few times. The rearrangement uses TRBV7-9 and TRBJ2-5; 9 bases fit TRBD1. The CDR3 runs 13 residues. Germline trimming cut 10 bases from V and 7 bases from J; bases unmatched to any gene: 10. In germline, CDR1 is SEHNR, CDR2 FQNEAQ (reference sequence). The CDR3 DNA reads as TGTGCCACTTCACAGGGGGCTGACGGGACCCAGTACTTC. Translated: CATSQGADGTQYF.

The rearrangement joins TRBV5-1 to TRBJ2-5; D possibly corresponds to TRBD2 (6 bases). The CDR3 has 14 amino acids. The V gene lost 4 bases and the J gene lost 5 bases, with 15 bases spanning the gap. Per the germline V gene, CDR1 is SGHRS and CDR2 is YFSETQ. The CDR3: CASSTSPGGETQYF. The CDR3 DNA is TGCGCCAGCAGCACCTCACCAGGAGGGGAGACCCAGTACTTC.

The rearrangement joins TRBV9 to TRBJ2-2; D is uncertain. This CDR3 has 15 residues. V was cut by 0 bases and J by 0 bases, with 6 bases left in between. In germline, CDR1 is SGDLS, CDR2 YYNGEE. The CDR3 is CASSVGPPNTGELFF. Here the CDR3 DNA reads TGTGCCAGCAGCGTAGGGCCCCCGAACACCGGGGAGCTGTTTTTT.

This chain uses TRBV18 with TRBJ2-1; possibly TRBD2 for D (5 bases). The CDR3 runs to 12 residues. Germline CDR1 is KGHSH and CDR2 is LQKENI. The V end lost 3 bases, the J end lost 9 bases, and 9 bases lay between the germline ends. CDR3 coding DNA: TGTGCCAGCTCACCCGGGCGGGCTGAGCAGTTCTTC. It translates to CASSPGRAEQFF. The full variable domain, with the rest looked up from reference TRBV18 and TRBJ2-1, is NAGVMQNPRHLVRRRGQEARLRCSPMKGHSHVYWYRQLPEEGLKFMVYLQKENIIDESGMPKERFSAEFPKEGPSILRIQQVVRGDSAAYFCASSPGRAEQFFGPGTRLTVL.

V is TRBV4-2 and J is TRBJ2-7; the D gene is possibly TRBD2 (6 bases). The CDR3 length is 15 residues. V was trimmed by 1 base and J by 1 base, leaving 11 bases between them. CDR1 LGHNA and CDR2 YNFKEQ come from the germline V gene. CDR3 nucleotide sequence: TGTGCCAGCAGCCAAGGGGCTAGCGCGTCCTACGAGCAGTACTTC. Translation: CASSQGASASYEQYF.

The chain recombines TRBV11-2 with TRBJ2-1; 7 nucleotides line up with TRBD1. V shed 7 bases, J shed 1 base, and the junction held 7 bases outside the gene matches. CDR1 is SGHAT and CDR2 is FQNNGV in the germline V gene. The CDR3 is made up of 15 amino acids. The CDR3 bases are TGTGCCAGCAACCCACGGACAGGATCCTACAATGAGCAGTTCTTC. Translating gives CASNPRTGSYNEQFF.

The chain is built from TRBV28 and TRBJ2-5, with 7 bases lining up with TRBD1. Losses at the gene ends were 6 bases for V and 2 bases for J; bases not matched to a gene: 9. The germline gives CDR1 MDHEN, CDR2 SYDVKM. CDR3 size: 15 residues. For the CDR3, the DNA is TGTGCCAGCAGAGCACTTGACAGGGATCAAGAGACCCAGTACTTC. It is translated as CASRALDRDQETQYF.

The chain recombines TRBV29-1 with TRBJ2-3, with TRBD1 as a possible D gene (5 bases). The CDR3 runs to 13 residues. Germline V gene data show CDR1 as SQVTM and CDR2 as ANQGSEA. The CDR3 sequence is CSFGATSTDTQYF. The CDR3 DNA sequence: TGCAGTTTTGGGGCCACTAGCACAGATACGCAGTATTTT.

This clone was detected only a few times. The rearrangement joins TRBV5-1 to TRBJ2-5; 10 bases align to TRBD2. The J call may be in error: the DNA end matches TRBJ2-7 better. The CDR3 is 16 residues long. Germline V gives CDR1 SGHRS, CDR2 YFSETQ. CDR3 in amino acids: CASSSLGAGGPYEQYF. The CDR3 DNA reads TGCGCCAGCAGCTCTTTAGGAGCGGGAGGGCCTTACGAGCAGTACTTC.

The chain joins TRBV5-1 to TRBJ2-3; 9 bases are a match to TRBD2. Trimming took 7 bases from V and 0 from J; bases not matched to a gene: 12. The CDR3 runs to 17 residues. In germline, CDR1 is SGHRS, CDR2 YFSETQ. The CDR3 sequence: CASALSGSAVSTDTQYF. Written as DNA, the CDR3 is TGCGCCAGCGCTCTTAGCGGGAGTGCGGTGAGCACAGATACGCAGTATTTT.

The genes are TRBV5-4 and TRBJ1-4; tentative D call: TRBD1 (6 bases). Germline CDR1 SGHNT, CDR2 YYREEE (reference sequence). Trimming removed 4 bases at V and 2 bases at J, with 15 bases between. This CDR3 is 16 amino acids long. The CDR3 DNA reads as TGTGCCAGCAGCCTTACAGGGTTTACGACTAATGAAAAACTGTTTTTT. It translates to CASSLTGFTTNEKLFF.

This clone turned up a few times. The V call is TRBV10-2, the J call TRBJ2-7; D may be TRBD2 (6 bases). CDR3 length equals 14 residues. CDR1 and CDR2 from the germline V gene are WSHSY and SAAADI. With 7 bases removed from V and 1 base from J, the gap between germline ends came to 14 bases. CDR3 nucleotides: TGCGCCAGCAAACCTAGCGACCCTTCCTACGAGCAGTACTTC. Encoded protein: CASKPSDPSYEQYF.